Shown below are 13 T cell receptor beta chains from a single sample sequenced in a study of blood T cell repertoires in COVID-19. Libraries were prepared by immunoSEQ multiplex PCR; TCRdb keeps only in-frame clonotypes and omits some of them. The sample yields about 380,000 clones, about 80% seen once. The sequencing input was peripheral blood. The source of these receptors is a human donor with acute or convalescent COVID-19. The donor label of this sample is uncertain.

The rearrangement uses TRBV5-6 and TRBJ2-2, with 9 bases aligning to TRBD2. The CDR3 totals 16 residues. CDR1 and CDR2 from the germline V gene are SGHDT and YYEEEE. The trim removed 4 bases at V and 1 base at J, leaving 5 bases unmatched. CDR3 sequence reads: CASSQPSGENTGELFF. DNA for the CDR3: TGTGCCAGCAGCCAACCTAGCGGGGAGAACACCGGGGAGCTGTTTTTT.

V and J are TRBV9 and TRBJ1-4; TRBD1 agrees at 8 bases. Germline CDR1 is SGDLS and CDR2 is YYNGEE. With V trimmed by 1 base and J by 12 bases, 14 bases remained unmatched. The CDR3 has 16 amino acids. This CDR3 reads CASSVHNRLTGGQLFF. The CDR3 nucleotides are TGTGCCAGCAGCGTACATAACCGCCTAACAGGGGGTCAACTGTTTTTT.

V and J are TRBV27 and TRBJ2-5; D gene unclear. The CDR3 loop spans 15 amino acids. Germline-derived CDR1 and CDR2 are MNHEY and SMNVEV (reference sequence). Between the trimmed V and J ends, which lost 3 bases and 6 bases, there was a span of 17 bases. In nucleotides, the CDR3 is TGTGCCAGCAGTTTCTTGGTGGGCGCGACAAAGACCCAGTACTTC. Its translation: CASSFLVGATKTQYF.

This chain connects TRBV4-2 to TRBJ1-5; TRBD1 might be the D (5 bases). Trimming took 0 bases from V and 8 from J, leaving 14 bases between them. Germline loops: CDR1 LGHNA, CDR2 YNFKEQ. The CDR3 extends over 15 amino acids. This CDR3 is CASSQETDVNKPQHF. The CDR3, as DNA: TGTGCCAGCAGCCAAGAGACAGACGTGAACAAGCCCCAGCATTTT.

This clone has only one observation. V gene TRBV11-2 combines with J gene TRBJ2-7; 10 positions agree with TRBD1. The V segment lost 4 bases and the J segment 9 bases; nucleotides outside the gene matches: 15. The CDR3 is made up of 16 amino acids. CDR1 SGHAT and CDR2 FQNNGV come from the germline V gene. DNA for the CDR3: TGTGCCAGCAGCTCCTCCCCGGGGACAGGGGCGGGAGGGCAGTACTTC. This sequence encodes CASSSSPGTGAGGQYF. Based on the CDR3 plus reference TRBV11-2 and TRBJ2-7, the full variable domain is EAGVAQSPRYKIIEKRQSVAFWCNPISGHATLYWYQQILGQGPKLLIQFQNNGVVDDSQLPKDRFSAERLKGVDSTLKIQPAKLEDSAVYLCASSSSPGTGAGGQYFGPGTRLTVT.

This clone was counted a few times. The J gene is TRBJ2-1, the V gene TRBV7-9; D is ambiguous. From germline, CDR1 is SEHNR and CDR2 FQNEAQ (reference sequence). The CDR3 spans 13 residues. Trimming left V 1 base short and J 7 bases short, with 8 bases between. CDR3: CASSLVSVNEQFF. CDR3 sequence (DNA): TGTGCCAGCAGCTTAGTATCGGTTAATGAGCAGTTCTTC.

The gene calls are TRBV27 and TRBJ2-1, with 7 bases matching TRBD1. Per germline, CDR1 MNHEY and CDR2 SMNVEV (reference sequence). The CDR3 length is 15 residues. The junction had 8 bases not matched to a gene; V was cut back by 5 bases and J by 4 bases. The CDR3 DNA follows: TGTGCCAGCAGTCCCCGGGACAGTCGATACAATGAGCAGTTCTTC. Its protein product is CASSPRDSRYNEQFF.

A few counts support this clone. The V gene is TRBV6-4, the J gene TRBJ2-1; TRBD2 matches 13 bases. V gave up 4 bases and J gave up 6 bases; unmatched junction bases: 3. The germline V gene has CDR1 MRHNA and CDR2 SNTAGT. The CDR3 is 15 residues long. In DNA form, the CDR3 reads TGTGCCAGCAGTGCACTAGCGGGGGGGCCCAATGAGCAGTTCTTC. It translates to CASSALAGGPNEQFF.

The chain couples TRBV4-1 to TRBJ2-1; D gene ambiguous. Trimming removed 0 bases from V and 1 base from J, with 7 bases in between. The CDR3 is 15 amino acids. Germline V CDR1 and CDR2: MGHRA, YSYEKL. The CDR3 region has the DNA TGCGCCAGCAGCCAAGATACCGGGTCCTACAATGAGCAGTTCTTC. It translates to CASSQDTGSYNEQFF.

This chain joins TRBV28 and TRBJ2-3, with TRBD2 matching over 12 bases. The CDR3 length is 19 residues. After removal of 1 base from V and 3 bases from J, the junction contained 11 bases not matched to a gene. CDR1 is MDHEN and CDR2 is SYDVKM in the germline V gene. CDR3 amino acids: CASSLSQRTSGVVTDTQYF. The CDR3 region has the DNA TGTGCCAGCAGTTTATCCCAACGGACTAGCGGGGTGGTAACAGATACGCAGTATTTT. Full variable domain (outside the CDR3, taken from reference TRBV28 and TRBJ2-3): DVKVTQSSRYLVKRTGEKVFLECVQDMDHENMFWYRQDPGLGLRLIYFSYDVKMKEKGDIPEGYSVSREKKERFSLILESASTNQTSMYLCASSLSQRTSGVVTDTQYFGPGTRLTVL.

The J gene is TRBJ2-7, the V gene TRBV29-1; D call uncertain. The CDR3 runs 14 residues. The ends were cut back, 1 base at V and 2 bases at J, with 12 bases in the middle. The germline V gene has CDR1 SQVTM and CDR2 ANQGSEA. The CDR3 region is CSVEVRAATYEQYF. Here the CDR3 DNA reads TGCAGCGTTGAAGTTCGTGCAGCGACCTACGAGCAGTACTTC.

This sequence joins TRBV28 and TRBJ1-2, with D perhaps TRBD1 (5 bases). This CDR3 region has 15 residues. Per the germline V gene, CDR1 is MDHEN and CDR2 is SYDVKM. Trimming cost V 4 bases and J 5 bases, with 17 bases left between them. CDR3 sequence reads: CASSSPQGPIYGYTF. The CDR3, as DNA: TGTGCCAGCAGTTCGCCCCAGGGTCCCATATATGGCTACACCTTC.

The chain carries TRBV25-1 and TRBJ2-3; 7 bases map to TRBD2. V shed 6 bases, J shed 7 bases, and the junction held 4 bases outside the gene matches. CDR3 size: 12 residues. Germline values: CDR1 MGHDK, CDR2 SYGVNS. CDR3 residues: CASSSGANTQYF. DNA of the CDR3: TGTGCCAGCAGCAGCGGGGCGAATACGCAGTATTTT.